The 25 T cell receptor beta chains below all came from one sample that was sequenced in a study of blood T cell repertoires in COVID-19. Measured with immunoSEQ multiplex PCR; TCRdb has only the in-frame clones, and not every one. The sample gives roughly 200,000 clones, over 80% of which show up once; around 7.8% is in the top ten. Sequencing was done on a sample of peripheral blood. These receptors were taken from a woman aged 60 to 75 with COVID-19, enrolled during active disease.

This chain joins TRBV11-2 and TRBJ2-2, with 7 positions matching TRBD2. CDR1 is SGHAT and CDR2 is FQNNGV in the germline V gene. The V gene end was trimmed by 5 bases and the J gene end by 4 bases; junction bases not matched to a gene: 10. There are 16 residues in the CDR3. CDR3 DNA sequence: TGTGCCAGCAGCCCGCGGACTAGGCGCGGCACCGGGGAGCTGTTTTTT. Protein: CASSPRTRRGTGELFF.

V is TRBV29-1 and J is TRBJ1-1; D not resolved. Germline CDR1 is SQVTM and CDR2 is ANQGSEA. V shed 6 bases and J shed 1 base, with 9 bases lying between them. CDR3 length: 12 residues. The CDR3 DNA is TGCAGCGTGAGGGTAGGGAACACTGAAGCTTTCTTT. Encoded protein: CSVRVGNTEAFF.

Here the CDR3 DNA reads TGTGCCAGCATCCTAAGCCGTAGGAACACCGGGGAGCTGTTTTTT. Translated, it gives CASILSRRNTGELFF. The chain couples TRBV2 to TRBJ2-2; D not certain. V shed 7 bases and J shed 1 base, with 13 bases lying between them. This CDR3 contains 15 residues. Germline V gene sequence: CDR1 SNHLY, CDR2 FYNNEI.

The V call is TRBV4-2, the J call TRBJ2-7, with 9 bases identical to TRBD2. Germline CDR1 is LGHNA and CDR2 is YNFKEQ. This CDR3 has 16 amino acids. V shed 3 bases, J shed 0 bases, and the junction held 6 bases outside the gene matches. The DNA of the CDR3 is TGTGCCAGCAGCCAGGACCTAGCGGGACCCTCCTACGAGCAGTACTTC. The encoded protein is CASSQDLAGPSYEQYF.

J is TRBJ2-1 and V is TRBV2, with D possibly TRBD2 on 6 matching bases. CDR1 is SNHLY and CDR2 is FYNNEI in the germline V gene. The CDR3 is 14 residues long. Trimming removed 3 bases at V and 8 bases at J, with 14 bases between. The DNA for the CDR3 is TGTGCCAGCAGTGACGGAGGGTGGGGCGATGAGCAGTTCTTC. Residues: CASSDGGWGDEQFF.

As DNA, the CDR3 is TGTGCCACCAGTGATTGGGCACAGGAGGGGATAAGGACCACTAATGAAAAACTGTTTTTT. Residues: CATSDWAQEGIRTTNEKLFF. The gene calls are TRBV24-1 and TRBJ1-4; the D gene is possibly TRBD1 (5 bases). The CDR3 is made up of 20 amino acids. Trimming cost V 2 bases and J 2 bases, with 23 bases left between them. Germline loops: CDR1 KGHDR, CDR2 SFDVKD.

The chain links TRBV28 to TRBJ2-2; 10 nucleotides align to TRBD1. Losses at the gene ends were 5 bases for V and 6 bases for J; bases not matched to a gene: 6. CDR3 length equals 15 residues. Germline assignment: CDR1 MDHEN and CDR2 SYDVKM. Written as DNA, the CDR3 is TGTGCCAGCAGTCCCGACAGGGGGCGGCCCGGGGAGCTGTTTTTT. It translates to CASSPDRGRPGELFF.

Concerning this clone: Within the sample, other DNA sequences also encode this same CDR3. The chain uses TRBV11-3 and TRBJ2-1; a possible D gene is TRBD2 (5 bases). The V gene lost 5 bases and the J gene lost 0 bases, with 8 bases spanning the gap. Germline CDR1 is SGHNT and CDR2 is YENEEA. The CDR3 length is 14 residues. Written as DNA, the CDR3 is TGTGCCAGCAGCCTCCGGGACTCCTACAATGAGCAGTTCTTC. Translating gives CASSLRDSYNEQFF.

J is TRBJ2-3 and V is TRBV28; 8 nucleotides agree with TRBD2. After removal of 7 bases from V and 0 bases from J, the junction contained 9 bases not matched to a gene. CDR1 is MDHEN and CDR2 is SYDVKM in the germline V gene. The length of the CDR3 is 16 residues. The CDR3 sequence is CASNRAGDTSTDTQYF. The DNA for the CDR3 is TGTGCCAGCAATCGAGCGGGAGATACTAGCACAGATACGCAGTATTTT.

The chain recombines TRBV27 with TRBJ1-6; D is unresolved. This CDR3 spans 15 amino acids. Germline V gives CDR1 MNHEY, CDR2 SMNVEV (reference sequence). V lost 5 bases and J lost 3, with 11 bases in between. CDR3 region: CASSHNSFYNSPLHF. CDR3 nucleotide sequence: TGTGCCAGCAGTCACAACAGTTTCTATAATTCACCCCTCCACTTT.

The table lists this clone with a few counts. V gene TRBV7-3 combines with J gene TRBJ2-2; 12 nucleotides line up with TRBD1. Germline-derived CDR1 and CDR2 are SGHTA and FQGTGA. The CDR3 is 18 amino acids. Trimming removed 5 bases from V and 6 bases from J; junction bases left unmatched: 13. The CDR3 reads CASSLPTPGTGGSGELFF. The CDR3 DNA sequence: TGTGCCAGCAGCCTACCTACCCCCGGGACAGGGGGCTCCGGGGAGCTGTTTTTT.

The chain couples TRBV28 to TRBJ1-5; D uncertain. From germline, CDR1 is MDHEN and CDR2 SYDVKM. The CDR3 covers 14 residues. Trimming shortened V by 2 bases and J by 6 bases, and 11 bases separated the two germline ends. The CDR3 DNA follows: TGTGCCAGCAGTTTAGGAGTAACGGGTCAGCCCCAGCATTTT. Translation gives CASSLGVTGQPQHF.

CDR3 loop: CASSLKTGVGTEAFF. The CDR3 DNA sequence: TGTGCCAGCAGCTTGAAGACAGGGGTGGGCACTGAAGCTTTCTTT. The chain is built from TRBV5-4 and TRBJ1-1, with TRBD1 identical over 8 bases. CDR1 and CDR2 (germline): SGHNT, YYREEE (reference sequence). This CDR3 region has 15 residues. With V trimmed by 1 base and J by 4 bases, 6 bases remained unmatched.

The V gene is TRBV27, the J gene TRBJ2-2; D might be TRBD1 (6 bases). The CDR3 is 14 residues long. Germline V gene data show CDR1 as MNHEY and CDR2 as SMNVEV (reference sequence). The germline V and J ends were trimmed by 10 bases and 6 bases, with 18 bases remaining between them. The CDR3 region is CATGAGLGAGELFF. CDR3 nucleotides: TGTGCCACAGGGGCAGGGCTAGGGGCCGGGGAGCTGTTTTTT.

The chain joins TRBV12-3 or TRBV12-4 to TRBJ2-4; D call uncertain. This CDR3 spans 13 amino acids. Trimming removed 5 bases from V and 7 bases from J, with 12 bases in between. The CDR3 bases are TGTGCCAGCAGTACTTCCAGGAACAACATTCAGTACTTC. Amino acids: CASSTSRNNIQYF.

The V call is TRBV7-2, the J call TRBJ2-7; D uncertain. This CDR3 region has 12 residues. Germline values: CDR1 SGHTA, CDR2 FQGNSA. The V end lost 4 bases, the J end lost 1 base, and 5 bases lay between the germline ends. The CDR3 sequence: CASSSPSYEQYF. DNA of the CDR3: TGTGCCAGCAGCTCCCCTTCCTACGAGCAGTACTTC.

The CDR3 here is CARQALVSYEQYV. The CDR3 region has the DNA TGTGCGAGACAGGCACTCGTTTCCTACGAGCAGTACGTC. The rearrangement joins TRBV27 to TRBJ2-7, with a weak D call TRBD1 (6 bases). The CDR3 totals 13 residues. Germline V gene sequence: CDR1 MNHEY, CDR2 SMNVEV (reference sequence).

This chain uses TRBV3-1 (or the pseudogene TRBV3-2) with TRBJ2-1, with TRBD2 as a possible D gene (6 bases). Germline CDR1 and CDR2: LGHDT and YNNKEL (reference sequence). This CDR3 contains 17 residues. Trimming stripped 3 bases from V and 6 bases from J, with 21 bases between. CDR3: CASSQSGTPSVCNEQFF. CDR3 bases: TGTGCCAGCAGCCAGTCCGGGACTCCCTCGGTCTGCAATGAGCAGTTCTTC.

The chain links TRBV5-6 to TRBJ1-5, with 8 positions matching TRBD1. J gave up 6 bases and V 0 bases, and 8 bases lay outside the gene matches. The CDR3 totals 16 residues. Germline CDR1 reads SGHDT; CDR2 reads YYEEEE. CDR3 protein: CASSLAVTGAGQPQHF. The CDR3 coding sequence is TGTGCCAGCAGCTTGGCGGTGACAGGGGCCGGTCAGCCCCAGCATTTT.

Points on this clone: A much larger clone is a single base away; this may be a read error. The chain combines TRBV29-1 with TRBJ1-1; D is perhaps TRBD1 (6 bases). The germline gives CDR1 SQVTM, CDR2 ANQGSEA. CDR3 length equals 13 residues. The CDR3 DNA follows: TGCAGCGTTGAAAGGGGGTTGAACATTGAAGCTTTCTTT. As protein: CSVERGLNIEAFF.

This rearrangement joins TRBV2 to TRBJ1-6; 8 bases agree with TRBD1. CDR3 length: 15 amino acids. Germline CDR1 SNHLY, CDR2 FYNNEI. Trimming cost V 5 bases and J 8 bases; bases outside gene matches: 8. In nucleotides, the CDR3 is TGTGCCAGCAGTAAGCTGACAGGGGTAGATTCACCCCTCCACTTT. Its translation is CASSKLTGVDSPLHF.

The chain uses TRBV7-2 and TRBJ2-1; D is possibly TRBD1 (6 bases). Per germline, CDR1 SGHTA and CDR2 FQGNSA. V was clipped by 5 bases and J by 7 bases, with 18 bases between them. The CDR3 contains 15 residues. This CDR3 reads CASSLNWGLKNEQFF. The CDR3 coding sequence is TGTGCCAGCAGCCTGAACTGGGGGCTTAAGAATGAGCAGTTCTTC.

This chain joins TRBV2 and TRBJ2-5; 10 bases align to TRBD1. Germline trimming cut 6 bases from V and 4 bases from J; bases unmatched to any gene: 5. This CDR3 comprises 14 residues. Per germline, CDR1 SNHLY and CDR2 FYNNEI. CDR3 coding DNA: TGTGCCAGCAGCTGGGGACAGGGGAGAGAGACCCAGTACTTC. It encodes CASSWGQGRETQYF.

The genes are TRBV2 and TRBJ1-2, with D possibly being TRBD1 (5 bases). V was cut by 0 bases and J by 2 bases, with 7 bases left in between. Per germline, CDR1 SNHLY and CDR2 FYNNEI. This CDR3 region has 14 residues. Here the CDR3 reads CASSEARGNYGYTF. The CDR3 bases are TGTGCCAGCAGTGAAGCGCGGGGGAACTATGGCTACACCTTC. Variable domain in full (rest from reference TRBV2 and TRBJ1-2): EPEVTQTPSHQVTQMGQEVILRCVPISNHLYFYWYRQILGQKVEFLVSFYNNEISEKSEIFDDQFSVERPDGSNFTLKIRSTKLEDSAMYFCASSEARGNYGYTFGSGTRLTVV.

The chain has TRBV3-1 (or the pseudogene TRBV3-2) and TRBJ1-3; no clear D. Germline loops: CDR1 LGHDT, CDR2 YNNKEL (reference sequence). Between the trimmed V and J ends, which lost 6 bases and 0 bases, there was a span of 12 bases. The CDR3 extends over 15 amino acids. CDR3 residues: CASRPDTSSGNTIYF. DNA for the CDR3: TGTGCCAGCAGACCTGACACGAGCTCTGGAAACACCATATATTTT.